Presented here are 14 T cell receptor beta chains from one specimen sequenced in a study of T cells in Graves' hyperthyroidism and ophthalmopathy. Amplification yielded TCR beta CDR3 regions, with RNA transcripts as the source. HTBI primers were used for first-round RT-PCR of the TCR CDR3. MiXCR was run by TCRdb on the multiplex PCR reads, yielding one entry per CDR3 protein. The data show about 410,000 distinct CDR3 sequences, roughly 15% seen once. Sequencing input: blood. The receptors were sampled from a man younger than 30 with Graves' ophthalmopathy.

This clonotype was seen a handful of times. In nucleotides, the CDR3 is TGTGCCAGCATACCCTCGGTGCGGGAGAAATTCCAGCAGTACTTC. As protein: CASIPSVREKFQQYF. The J gene is TRBJ2-7, the V gene TRBV6-2 or TRBV6-3; 7 nucleotides match TRBD2. With V trimmed by 7 bases and J by 8 bases, 17 bases remained unmatched. The CDR3 has 15 amino acids. Germline values: CDR1 MNHEY, CDR2 SVGEGT.

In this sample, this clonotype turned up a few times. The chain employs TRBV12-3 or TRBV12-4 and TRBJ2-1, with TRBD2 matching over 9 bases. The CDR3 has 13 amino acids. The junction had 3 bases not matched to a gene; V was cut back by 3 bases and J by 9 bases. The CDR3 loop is CASSFAAGGEQFF. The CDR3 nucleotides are TGTGCCAGCAGTTTTGCAGCGGGAGGTGAGCAGTTCTTC.

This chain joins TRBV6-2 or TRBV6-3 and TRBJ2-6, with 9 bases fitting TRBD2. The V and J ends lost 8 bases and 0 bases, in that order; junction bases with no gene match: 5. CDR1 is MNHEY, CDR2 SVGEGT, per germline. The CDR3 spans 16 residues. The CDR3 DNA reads TGTGCCAGCTGGAGCGGGGGGAGCTCTGGGGCCAACGTCCTGACTTTC. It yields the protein CASWSGGSSGANVLTF.

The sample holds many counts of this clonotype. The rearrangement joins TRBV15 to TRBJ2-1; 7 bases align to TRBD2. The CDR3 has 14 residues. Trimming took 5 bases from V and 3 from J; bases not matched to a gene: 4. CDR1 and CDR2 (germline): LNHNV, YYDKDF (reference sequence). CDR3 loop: CATSERGDYNEQFF. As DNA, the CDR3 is TGTGCCACCAGCGAGCGGGGCGACTACAATGAGCAGTTCTTC.

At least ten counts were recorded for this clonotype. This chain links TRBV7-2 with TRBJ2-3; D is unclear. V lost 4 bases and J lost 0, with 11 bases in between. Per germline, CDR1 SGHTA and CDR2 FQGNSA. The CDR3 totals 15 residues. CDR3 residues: CASSWTVTSTDTQYF. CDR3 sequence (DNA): TGTGCCAGCAGCTGGACGGTGACTAGCACAGATACGCAGTATTTT. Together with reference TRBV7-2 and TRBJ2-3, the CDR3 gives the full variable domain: GAGVSQSPSNKVTEKGKDVELRCDPISGHTALYWYRQSLGQGLEFLIYFQGNSAPDKSGLPSDRFSAERTGGSVSTLTIQRTQQEDSAVYLCASSWTVTSTDTQYFGPGTRLTVL.

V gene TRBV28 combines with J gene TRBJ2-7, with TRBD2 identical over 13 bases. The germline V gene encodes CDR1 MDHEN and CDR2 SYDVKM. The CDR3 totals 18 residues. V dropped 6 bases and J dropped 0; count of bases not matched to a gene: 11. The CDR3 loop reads CASSLKLAGGSGSYEQYF. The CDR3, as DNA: TGTGCCAGCAGCCTCAAACTAGCGGGGGGGTCTGGCTCCTACGAGCAGTACTTC. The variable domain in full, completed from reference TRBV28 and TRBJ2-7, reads DVKVTQSSRYLVKRTGEKVFLECVQDMDHENMFWYRQDPGLGLRLIYFSYDVKMKEKGDIPEGYSVSREKKERFSLILESASTNQTSMYLCASSLKLAGGSGSYEQYFGPGTRLTVT.

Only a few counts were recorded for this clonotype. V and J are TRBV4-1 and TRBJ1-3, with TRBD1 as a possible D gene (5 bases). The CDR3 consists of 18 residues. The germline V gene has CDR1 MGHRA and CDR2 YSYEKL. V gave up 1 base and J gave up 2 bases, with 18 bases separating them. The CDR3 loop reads CASSQGGARTLAGNTIYF. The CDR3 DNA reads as TGCGCCAGCAGCCAAGGAGGGGCTAGAACGTTGGCTGGAAACACCATATATTTT.

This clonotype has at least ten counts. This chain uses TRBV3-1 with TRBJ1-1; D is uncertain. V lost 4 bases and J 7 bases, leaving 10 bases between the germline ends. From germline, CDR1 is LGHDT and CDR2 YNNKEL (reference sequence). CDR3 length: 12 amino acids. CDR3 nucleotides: TGTGCCAGCAGCCCCGAGGGCCGTGAAGCTTTCTTT. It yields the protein CASSPEGREAFF.

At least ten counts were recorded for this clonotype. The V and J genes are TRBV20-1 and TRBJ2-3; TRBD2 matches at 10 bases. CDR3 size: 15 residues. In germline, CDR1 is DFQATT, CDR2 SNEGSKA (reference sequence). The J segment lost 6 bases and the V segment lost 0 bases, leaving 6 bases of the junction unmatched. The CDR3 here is CSARDQREGGDTQYF. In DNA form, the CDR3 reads TGCAGTGCTAGAGATCAGCGGGAGGGTGGGGATACGCAGTATTTT.

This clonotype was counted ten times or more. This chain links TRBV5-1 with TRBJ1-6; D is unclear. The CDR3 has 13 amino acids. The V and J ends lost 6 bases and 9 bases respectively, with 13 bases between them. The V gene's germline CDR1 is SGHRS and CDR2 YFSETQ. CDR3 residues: CASTLQLGSPLHF. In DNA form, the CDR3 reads TGCGCCAGCACGCTCCAGTTGGGTTCACCCCTCCACTTT.

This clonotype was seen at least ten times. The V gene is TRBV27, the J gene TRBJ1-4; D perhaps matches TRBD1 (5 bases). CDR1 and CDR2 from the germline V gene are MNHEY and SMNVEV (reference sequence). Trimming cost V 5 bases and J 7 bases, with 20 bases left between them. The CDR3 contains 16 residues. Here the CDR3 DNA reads TGTGCCAGCAGTCGGCACGGTGGGGGAGCGGCTGAAAAACTGTTTTTT. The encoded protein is CASSRHGGGAAEKLFF.

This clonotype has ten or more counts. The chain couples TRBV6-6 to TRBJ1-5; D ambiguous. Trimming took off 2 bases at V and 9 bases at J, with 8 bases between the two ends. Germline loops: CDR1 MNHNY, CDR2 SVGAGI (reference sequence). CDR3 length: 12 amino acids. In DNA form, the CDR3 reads TGTGCCAGCAGTTACCAAAATTTGCCCCAGCATTTT. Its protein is CASSYQNLPQHF.

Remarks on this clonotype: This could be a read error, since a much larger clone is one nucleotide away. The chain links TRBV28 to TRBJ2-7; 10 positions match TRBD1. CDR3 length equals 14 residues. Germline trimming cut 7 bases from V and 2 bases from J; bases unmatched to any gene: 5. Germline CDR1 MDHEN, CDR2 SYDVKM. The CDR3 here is CASKSGQGTYEQYF. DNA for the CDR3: TGTGCCAGCAAATCGGGACAGGGGACCTACGAGCAGTACTTC.

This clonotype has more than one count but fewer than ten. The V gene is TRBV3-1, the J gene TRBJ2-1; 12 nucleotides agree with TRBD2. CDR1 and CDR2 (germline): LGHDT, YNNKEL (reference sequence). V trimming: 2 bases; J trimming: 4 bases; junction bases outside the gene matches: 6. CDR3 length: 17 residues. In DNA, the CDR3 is TGTGCCAGCAGCCAACAGACTAGCGGGAGCCTATACAATGAGCAGTTCTTC. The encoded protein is CASSQQTSGSLYNEQFF.